This TCR beta chain was sequenced in a study of PD-1 blockade in classical Hodgkin lymphoma. Notes on the study in general: By C4D1, diversity of CD4+ TCRs had risen significantly, whereas that of CD8+ TCRs had not.

The V and J ends lost 5 bases and 4 bases respectively, with 17 bases between them. The CDR3 consists of 14 residues. Germline V gene data show CDR1 as GTSNPN and CDR2 as SVGIG (reference sequence). The patients all showed relapse after autologous stem cell transplantation, while their brentuximab vedotin exposure varied. In regard to this clone: Its antigen is undetermined.

This table comes from immunoSEQ multiplex PCR, and its TCRdb copy is limited to in-frame clones, with some not included. This table holds more than 85,000 clones, approximately 91% found once. Sequencing was performed on peripheral blood mononuclear cells (PBMCs), taken before the second cycle of nivolumab. The rearrangement links TRBV30 to TRBJ1-1; D unresolved. The source is a human donor with classical Hodgkin lymphoma. The CDR3 DNA sequence: TGTGCCTGGGGCCGGAAAGGACGGGGCACTGAAGCTTTCTTT. As protein: CAWGRKGRGTEAFF.